Listed here are 18 T cell receptor beta chains from one sample, sequenced in a study of T cell responses to AZD1222 COVID-19 vaccine. Generated by immunoSEQ multiplex PCR, the TCRdb table keeps only in-frame clones and is missing some. The table has 120,000 or so clones, roughly 82% seen once. The material was peripheral blood, obtained 28 days after the second AZD1222 dose. The receptors stem from an adult who received the AZD1222 COVID-19 vaccine.

The J gene is TRBJ2-3, the V gene TRBV6-2 or TRBV6-3, with no clear D. Between the trimmed V and J ends, which lost 4 bases and 2 bases, there was a span of 1 base. The CDR3 has 11 amino acids. Germline CDR1 reads MNHEY; CDR2 reads SVGEGT. The CDR3 reads CASSSTDTQYF. The CDR3 bases are TGTGCCAGCAGTTCCACAGATACGCAGTATTTT.

The chain employs TRBV18 and TRBJ1-6, with D possibly TRBD1 on 5 matching bases. Germline CDR1 KGHSH, CDR2 LQKENI. V lost 3 bases and J 8 bases, leaving 17 bases between the germline ends. This CDR3 spans 16 amino acids. The CDR3 is CASSPEKTERYSPLHF. In DNA, the CDR3 is TGTGCCAGCTCACCCGAAAAGACAGAGCGATATTCACCCCTCCACTTT.

The V and J genes are TRBV28 and TRBJ1-5, with D possibly TRBD1 on 6 matching bases. V was shortened by 7 bases and J by 5 bases, with 12 bases between the two germline ends. Germline values: CDR1 MDHEN, CDR2 SYDVKM. There are 13 residues in the CDR3. The CDR3 sequence is CASTGDTDQPQHF. CDR3 coding DNA: TGTGCCAGCACAGGGGATACGGATCAGCCCCAGCATTTT.

Here the CDR3 reads CASSPRATDTQYF. As DNA, the CDR3 is TGTGCCAGCAGCCCCCGAGCCACAGATACGCAGTATTTT. This sequence joins TRBV5-4 and TRBJ2-3; D call uncertain. Trimming removed 4 bases from V and 2 bases from J, with 8 bases in between. CDR1 and CDR2 from the germline V gene are SGHNT and YYREEE (reference sequence). This CDR3 region has 13 residues.

The chain is built from TRBV12-3 or TRBV12-4 and TRBJ2-3; D gene ambiguous. The ends were cut back, 5 bases at V and 6 bases at J, with 9 bases in the middle. The CDR3 covers 12 residues. This chain's CDR3 is CASSVPRDTQYF. Here the CDR3 DNA reads TGTGCCAGCAGTGTCCCGAGGGATACGCAGTATTTT.

The gene calls are TRBV29-1 and TRBJ2-3; perhaps D is TRBD1 or TRBD2 (5 bases each). Germline CDR1 is SQVTM and CDR2 is ANQGSEA. V lost 3 bases, J lost 2 bases, and 12 bases lay in between. CDR3 size: 14 residues. The DNA of the CDR3 is TGCAGCGTTGATACTGCAGGGACCACAGATACGCAGTATTTT. This gives the protein CSVDTAGTTDTQYF.

The chain has TRBV5-1 and TRBJ1-1; 7 bases match TRBD1. The CDR3 extends over 14 amino acids. Germline loops: CDR1 SGHRS, CDR2 YFSETQ. The J segment lost 1 base and the V segment lost 4 bases, leaving 4 bases of the junction unmatched. The CDR3 loop is CASSRDSRNTEAFF. The CDR3 DNA follows: TGCGCCAGCAGCCGGGACAGCCGGAACACTGAAGCTTTCTTT.

This chain links TRBV10-3 with TRBJ1-1; no reliable D call. The CDR3 is 13 residues long. Germline V gene sequence: CDR1 ENHRY, CDR2 SYGVKD. V was shortened by 4 bases and J by 2 bases, with 8 bases between the two germline ends. The CDR3 is CAISGQKNTEAFF. For the CDR3, the DNA is TGTGCCATCAGTGGTCAGAAAAACACTGAAGCTTTCTTT.

The V gene is TRBV13, the J gene TRBJ1-4, with D unresolved. Germline lookup yields CDR1 PRHDT and CDR2 FYEKMQ (reference sequence). V shed 5 bases and J shed 0 bases, with 13 bases lying between them. CDR3 length: 16 amino acids. CDR3 in DNA: TGTGCCAGCAGCATCCGCCCCAGCGCAACTAATGAAAAACTGTTTTTT. Translation: CASSIRPSATNEKLFF.

This sequence joins TRBV19 and TRBJ1-4; the D gene is possibly TRBD1 (6 bases). CDR3 length equals 15 residues. From germline, CDR1 is LNHDA and CDR2 SQIVND (reference sequence). Deletions cut 1 base from V and 2 bases from J, with 8 bases between. The CDR3 loop is CASSIVRGTNEKLFF. DNA of the CDR3: TGTGCCAGTAGTATAGTTAGGGGGACTAATGAAAAACTGTTTTTT.

CDR3 protein: CASSLNREAEQYF. The CDR3 DNA sequence: TGTGCCAGCAGCTTGAACAGGGAGGCCGAGCAGTACTTC. The J gene is TRBJ2-7, the V gene TRBV5-8; D assignment may be TRBD1 or TRBD2 (6 bases each). The germline V gene encodes CDR1 SGHTS and CDR2 YDEGEE. Trimming pared 1 base from V and 6 bases from J, leaving 11 bases between. CDR3 length: 13 amino acids.

The chain couples TRBV2 to TRBJ1-1; TRBD1 aligns across 7 bases. This CDR3 is 15 amino acids long. J gave up 4 bases and V 8 bases, and 13 bases lay outside the gene matches. Looked up from germline, CDR1 is SNHLY and CDR2 is FYNNEI. The CDR3 DNA reads as TGTGCCAGCGTCAATGACCAACAGGGGAGCACTGAAGCTTTCTTT. It is translated as CASVNDQQGSTEAFF.

This clone was recorded only once. The chain couples TRBV19 to TRBJ1-1; perhaps TRBD1 as D (5 bases). Germline V CDR1 and CDR2: LNHDA, SQIVND (reference sequence). Deletions cut 7 bases from V and 5 bases from J, with 17 bases between. The CDR3 loop spans 14 amino acids. The CDR3 loop reads CASIYQGDGTEAFF. The CDR3 coding sequence is TGTGCCAGTATATACCAAGGGGATGGTACTGAAGCTTTCTTT.

The chain combines TRBV12-3 or TRBV12-4 with TRBJ1-5; D is uncertain. Trimming left V 2 bases short and J 6 bases short, with 5 bases between. CDR3 length: 12 amino acids. The CDR3 DNA reads TGTGCCAGCAGTTTAATCAGTCAGCCCCAGCATTTT. Translating it yields CASSLISQPQHF.

The count of this clone is one. The DNA for the CDR3 is TGTGCCAGCAGTCCACAGGGCAATGAGCAGTTCTTC. Translated: CASSPQGNEQFF. The rearrangement joins TRBV27 to TRBJ2-1; tentatively, D is TRBD1 (6 bases). Trimming took 5 bases from V and 6 from J, leaving 8 bases between them. Germline V gene sequence: CDR1 MNHEY, CDR2 SMNVEV (reference sequence). The CDR3 covers 12 residues.

The CDR3 nucleotides read TGTGCCAGCAGCGGCTGGGGGATCTTGGGCTACACCTTC. Translation: CASSGWGILGYTF. This chain links TRBV7-9 with TRBJ1-2; D perhaps matches TRBD1 (5 bases). Trimming shortened V by 5 bases and J by 8 bases, and 15 bases separated the two germline ends. The CDR3 runs 13 residues. CDR1 is SEHNR, CDR2 FQNEAQ, per germline (reference sequence).

The chain carries TRBV5-4 and TRBJ1-2; 7 bases line up with TRBD1. CDR1 is SGHNT and CDR2 is YYREEE in the germline V gene (reference sequence). V lost 4 bases and J lost 3; bases outside the gene matches: 9. The length of the CDR3 is 15 residues. CDR3 nucleotides: TGTGCCAGCAGCAAAGGGGGCCTAAGGGACTATGGCTACACCTTC. It specifies CASSKGGLRDYGYTF.

The chain joins TRBV28 to TRBJ1-1; D possibly corresponds to TRBD1 (6 bases). The CDR3 consists of 15 residues. Germline CDR1 is MDHEN and CDR2 is SYDVKM. Trimming stripped 4 bases from V and 7 bases from J, with 19 bases between. Written as DNA, the CDR3 is TGTGCCAGCAGTTCCCCAAGTGAGACAGGCCTTGAAGCTTTCTTT. Its protein is CASSSPSETGLEAFF.